This TCR beta chain originates from a study of T cell clones after liver transplantation (dated by TCRdb to between 2018 and 2020). The study in broad terms: Samples were obtained from ITN030ST, a randomized trial in which withdrawal of immunosuppression was attempted within 2 years of liver transplantation. Donor-reactive T cell clones were identified by TCRbeta sequencing after a pre-transplant mixed lymphocyte reaction and then tracked in post-transplant blood. Third party-reactive TCRbeta sequences from pre-transplant MLRs were also identified as an antigen-independent comparator for donor-reactive sequences. Of the eight recipients, three were HCV-positive, while the remaining recipients had been transplanted for non-autoimmune, non-viral indications. No induction therapy was given to the subjects, and standard immunosuppression was administered until randomization at 12-24 months post-transplant. Tolerance was defined as complete withdrawal of immunosuppression for at least one year without a rise in liver enzymes beyond twice the upper limit of normal. Blood samples were collected pre-transplant, pre-randomization before withdrawal, and post-randomization after either complete withdrawal or failed withdrawal. The studied cohort comprised 8 liver transplant recipients, 3 classified as tolerant and 5 as non-tolerant.

Using immunoSEQ, frozen genomic DNA was subjected to high-throughput TCRbeta CDR3 sequencing, a process that included PCR amplification, mapping, bias correction and internal controls. The published analysis was carried out like this. Only productive rearrangements were retained, with each unique TCRbeta sequence defined by its CDR3 nucleotide sequence together with its V and J gene. A sequence counted as donor-reactive only if the sequence showed at least 5-fold expansion in CFSE-low cells compared with unstimulated pre-transplant cells and had a frequency of at least 0.01%. Per-subject minimum frequency thresholds, based on the lowest-template unstimulated sample, ensured at least 90% detection power. Jensen-Shannon divergence between the top 1000 TCRbeta sequences post- versus pre-transplant served as the measure of repertoire turnover. Two-sided Fisher's exact tests were used to test for changes in the detection of donor-reactive sequences. TCRdb stores this immuneACCESS table with in-frame sequences only. Part of the clones is absent; in the studies checked, under half of the shortfall reflects unresolved V genes, and no reason is known for the rest. From that table come the V and J calls and clone size; the DNA was used to work out D and trimming. Within this sample are 60,000 or so clones, with approximately 77% of them counted one time only. Clones ranked in the top ten supply about 9.7% of the sample.

Study-wide conclusions, independent of this receptor: The conclusions were preliminary, being limited by small, heterogeneous patient numbers and by non-standardized post-transplant time points. When repertoire turnover was taken into account, detection of donor-reactive sequences was significantly reduced in 7 of 8 subjects for CD4 and in 8 of 8 subjects for CD8. Circulating donor-reactive CD4 TCRbeta sequences fell significantly post-transplant in 5 of 8 subjects, irrespective of tolerance or HCV status. A greater decline was seen for donor-reactive sequences than for third party-reactive sequences, suggesting partial antigen-specific deletion unrelated to withdrawal success. Since no allograft tissue specimens were available, donor-reactive T cells may have migrated into the graft instead of being deleted. In two subjects, low numbers of available donor cells limited the measurable donor-reactive repertoire.

This clone was seen a few times. The target of this receptor is not known. No much larger clonotype is one base removed from it; base qualities were not supplied. The junction carries 6 bases between V and J, which are trimmed by 6 bases and 3 bases respectively. From its cysteine to its phenylalanine, the CDR3 spans 12 amino acids. The entry retains the CDR3 DNA only, 36 bases that are in frame from base 1. Via the germline V gene (reference sequence), CDR1 is SGHNT and CDR2 YYREEE. Thawed unstimulated PBMCs were stained for CD3, CD4 and CD8 and FACS-sorted into CD3+CD4+ and CD3+CD8+ populations. Randomization to immunosuppression withdrawal applied to every one of the 8 studied subjects. The Qiagen DNeasy Blood and Tissue Kit was used for isolation of genomic DNA.

Sequencing was performed on CD4+ T cells from blood, taken at the 22-month timepoint. The origin of this receptor is a human patient who received a liver transplant. In transplant recipients, some T cells may be of donor rather than host origin. Recombination connected TRBV5-4 to TRBJ2-2; no D gene is confidently identified. The base sequence is TGTGCCAGCAACCCAGACACCGGGGAGCTGTTTTTT. Protein translation: CASNPDTGELFF.